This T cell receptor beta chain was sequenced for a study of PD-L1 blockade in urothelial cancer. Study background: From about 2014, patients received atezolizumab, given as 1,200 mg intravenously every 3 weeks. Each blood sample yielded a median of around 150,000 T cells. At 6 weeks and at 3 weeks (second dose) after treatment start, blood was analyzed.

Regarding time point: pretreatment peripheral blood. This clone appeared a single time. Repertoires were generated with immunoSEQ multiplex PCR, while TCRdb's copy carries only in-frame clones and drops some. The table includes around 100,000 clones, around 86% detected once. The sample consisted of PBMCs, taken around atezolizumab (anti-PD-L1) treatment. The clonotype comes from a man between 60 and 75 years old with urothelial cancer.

The DNA of the CDR3 is TGTGCCAGCAGCCTTCTAGACGAGGCTGAAGCTTTCTTT. Its protein is CASSLLDEAEAFF. V usage is TRBV4-2 and J usage is TRBJ1-1; D is uncertain. With 4 bases removed from V and 6 bases from J, the gap between germline ends came to 12 bases. Germline lookup yields CDR1 LGHNA and CDR2 YNFKEQ. The CDR3 covers 13 residues.